This is a list of T cell receptor beta chains from one sample in a study of T cells after yellow fever vaccination. MiXCR, applied by TCRdb to the 5' RACE reads, yields one record per CDR3 protein. Among a few hundred thousand distinct CDR3 sequences, around a sixth were seen once, and the ten largest hold around 15%. Sequenced material: PBMCs, taken about 5 days after the first yellow fever vaccination. All receptors come from a man younger than 35 who received the YFV17D yellow fever vaccine. The CDR3 runs from the conserved cysteine through the conserved F or W. A D gene is named only where the DNA matches it firmly. A clone size is listed for some rows: how often the clone was seen (once, few, many), or a class if it is expanded.

j_gene	v_gene	abundance	d_gene	len	CDR3nt	CDR3aa
TRBJ2-3	TRBV12-3/TRBV12-4	few	.	16	TGTGCCAGCAGTTGGGGACGAGGAGTGGGTACAGATACGCAGTATTTT	CASSWGRGVGTDTQYF
TRBJ1-6	TRBV20-1	.	.	16	TGCAGTGCTAGACGGGGTGACCCTCTAATCAATTCACCCCTCCACTTT	CSARRGDPLINSPLHF
TRBJ2-2	TRBV7-9	.	TRBD1	16	TGTGCCAGCAGCCCCACCCGGACAGGGGGGACCGGGGAGCTGTTTTTT	CASSPTRTGGTGELFF
TRBJ1-1	TRBV12-3/TRBV12-4	.	.	15	TGTGCCAGCAGTTTAGGGGAGGGTATGAACACTGAAGCTTTCTTT	CASSLGEGMNTEAFF
TRBJ1-2	TRBV27	many	.	13	TGTGCCAGCAGTTTAAAGGGGGACTATGGCTACACCTTC	CASSLKGDYGYTF
TRBJ2-5	TRBV5-1	.	TRBD2	14	TGCGCCAGCAGCTTGGAGGGGAGGGAAGAGACCCAGTACTTC	CASSLEGREETQYF
TRBJ2-7	TRBV4-3	few	.	14	TGCGCCAGCAGCCTCCGAGAGGGCGGTTCAGAGCAGTACTTC	CASSLREGGSEQYF
TRBJ2-3	TRBV12-3/TRBV12-4	.	.	15	TGTGCCAGCAACAAATGGGGGGACAGCACAGATACGCAGTATTTT	CASNKWGDSTDTQYF
TRBJ2-3	TRBV7-8	many	.	14	TGTGCCAGCACCTTAGGTACAGGCTTAGATACGCAGTATTTT	CASTLGTGLDTQYF
TRBJ2-5	TRBV9	few	.	14	TGTGCCAGCAGCGTAGGTATCGGCGGGGAGACCCAGTACTTC	CASSVGIGGETQYF
TRBJ1-1	TRBV19	.	TRBD1	13	TGTGCCAGTAGCCGGGACAGGGAGTCTGAAGCTTTCTTT	CASSRDRESEAFF
TRBJ1-1	TRBV10-3	few	TRBD1	12	TGTGCCGCCCGACAGGGAGACACTGAAGCTTTCTTT	CAARQGDTEAFF
TRBJ2-5	TRBV12-3/TRBV12-4	many	TRBD2	15	TGTGCCAGCGGGGGACTAGCGGGCCGTCAAGAGACCCAGTACTTC	CASGGLAGRQETQYF
TRBJ2-7	TRBV6-1	few	.	12	TGTGCCAGCAGGATACGTGATTACGAGCAGTACTTC	CASRIRDYEQYF